These T cell receptor beta chains were read from a single sample in a study of T-cell memory formation after mild COVID-19. MiXCR was run by TCRdb on the 5' RACE reads, yielding one entry per CDR3 protein. Among a few hundred thousand distinct CDR3 sequences, around 26% were seen once, and the ten largest hold approximately 10%. The sequencing input was PBMCs or a T cell subset sorted from them (not recorded which). The source of these receptors is an adult woman who had mild COVID-19 (a few samples of this study predate the infection). Cell type and time point are not known. The CDR3 runs from the conserved cysteine through the conserved F or W. D genes are given only for firm matches. Clone size appears in some rows only: once, few, many, or a class for an expanded clone.

v_gene	d_gene	abundance	j_gene	CDR3aa	CDR3nt
TRBV4-2	TRBD2	NA	TRBJ2-1	CASSQPSGRFQFF	TGTGCCAGCAGCCAACCCAGCGGGAGGTTTCAGTTCTTC
TRBV5-1	NA	many	TRBJ1-2	CASSLVGNYGYTF	TGCGCCAGCAGCTTGGTGGGAAACTATGGCTACACCTTC
TRBV7-9	TRBD1	NA	TRBJ2-4	CASSLTGERKNIQYF	TGTGCCAGCAGCCTGACAGGGGAGAGAAAAAACATTCAGTACTTC
TRBV12-3/TRBV12-4	TRBD2	once	TRBJ2-3	CASSLYSGGSTDTQYF	TGTGCCAGCAGTTTATACTCGGGGGGGAGCACAGATACGCAGTATTTT
TRBV20-1	NA	few	TRBJ2-3	CSARDQETSTDTQYF	TGCAGTGCTAGAGACCAGGAGACTAGCACAGATACGCAGTATTTT
TRBV12-3/TRBV12-4	TRBD1	NA	TRBJ2-5	CASSTGQGVETQYF	TGTGCCAGCAGTACAGGACAGGGAGTAGAGACCCAGTACTTC
TRBV12-3/TRBV12-4	NA	NA	TRBJ2-7	CASSYLVFDEQYF	TGTGCCAGCAGTTACCTAGTATTCGACGAGCAGTACTTC
TRBV24-1	TRBD2	NA	TRBJ2-1	CATSGLAGGRNEQFF	TGTGCCACCAGTGGCCTAGCGGGAGGTCGGAATGAGCAGTTCTTC
TRBV29-1	TRBD1	NA	TRBJ2-6	CSVSTGLSGANVLTF	TGCAGCGTTTCGACAGGGCTGTCCGGGGCCAACGTCCTGACTTTC
TRBV7-9	NA	NA	TRBJ1-1	CASRSEGAGTNTEAFF	TGTGCCAGCAGATCAGAAGGTGCCGGGACCAACACTGAAGCTTTCTTT
TRBV29-1	NA	NA	TRBJ2-1	CSVQLGPTRNEQFF	TGCAGCGTTCAACTCGGTCCAACCAGAAATGAGCAGTTCTTC
TRBV5-5	NA	few	TRBJ2-4	CASSLGWQVLRNIQYF	TGTGCCAGCAGCTTGGGATGGCAGGTCCTGAGGAACATTCAGTACTTC
TRBV5-1	TRBD2	many	TRBJ2-1	CASSFGGGAVNEQFF	TGCGCCAGCAGCTTTGGCGGGGGGGCTGTGAATGAGCAGTTCTTC
TRBV12-3/TRBV12-4	TRBD1	few	TRBJ2-3	CASSSSVQGGTDTQYF	TGTGCCAGCAGCTCCTCGGTACAGGGGGGCACAGATACGCAGTATTTT
TRBV20-1	TRBD2	few	TRBJ2-2	CSARDLSGSAGELFF	TGCAGTGCTAGAGATCTTAGCGGGAGCGCCGGGGAGCTGTTTTTT
TRBV15	NA	NA	TRBJ2-5	CATSRDRETQYF	TGTGCCACCAGCAGAGATAGAGAGACCCAGTACTTC
TRBV7-9	TRBD2	many	TRBJ2-1	CASSLPSGSDEQFF	TGTGCCAGCAGCTTACCCAGCGGGAGCGATGAGCAGTTCTTC
TRBV19	NA	NA	TRBJ2-1	CASSTSPPSYNEQFF	TGTGCCAGTAGTACTTCACCTCCCTCCTACAATGAGCAGTTCTTC
TRBV19	NA	NA	TRBJ2-7	CASCSGLHNEQYF	TGTGCCAGTTGCTCGGGACTTCATAACGAGCAGTACTTC
TRBV7-8	TRBD2	few	TRBJ2-1	CASSLVRLAIYNEQFF	TGTGCCAGCAGCTTAGTTAGACTAGCGATTTACAATGAGCAGTTCTTC
TRBV9	NA	few	TRBJ2-7	CASSQGGVYEQYF	TGTGCCAGCAGCCAGGGGGGCGTCTACGAGCAGTACTTC
TRBV3-1	TRBD1	few	TRBJ1-2	CASSQTGNYGYTF	TGTGCCAGCAGCCAGACAGGGAACTATGGCTACACCTTC
TRBV14	NA	NA	TRBJ1-2	CASSQDLIRNGYTF	TGTGCCAGCAGCCAAGACCTGATCCGTAATGGCTACACCTTC
TRBV29-1	NA	NA	TRBJ2-7	CSVAGFLNGGRDQGYEQYF	TGCAGCGTTGCTGGTTTCTTGAACGGAGGTCGGGACCAAGGGTACGAGCAGTACTTC
TRBV18	NA	few	TRBJ2-3	CASSPLRSGRSTDTQYF	TGTGCCAGCTCACCCCTTCGGAGCGGGCGAAGCACAGATACGCAGTATTTT
TRBV11-2	NA	few	TRBJ2-7	CASSHGYGYSYEQYF	TGTGCCAGCAGCCACGGATATGGGTACTCCTACGAGCAGTACTTC
TRBV7-9	NA	few	TRBJ1-1	CASTDRRTLNTEAFF	TGTGCCAGCACCGATAGACGGACACTGAACACTGAAGCTTTCTTT
TRBV24-1	NA	NA	TRBJ2-3	CATSGTATVTDTQYF	TGTGCCACCAGTGGTACAGCGACCGTCACAGATACGCAGTATTTT
TRBV28	TRBD2	many	TRBJ2-7	CASSLLAGAYEQYF	TGTGCCAGCAGTCTATTAGCGGGAGCCTACGAGCAGTACTTC
TRBV7-9	TRBD1	few	TRBJ2-2	CASSTTGPGELFF	TGTGCCAGCAGCACGACAGGGCCCGGGGAGCTGTTTTTT
TRBV11-2	TRBD1	once	TRBJ2-7	CASSLDPRSDRDYEQYF	TGTGCCAGCAGCTTAGATCCCAGATCCGACAGGGACTACGAGCAGTACTTC
TRBV5-1	TRBD2	NA	TRBJ2-2	CASSPGLALSTGELFF	TGCGCCAGCAGCCCGGGACTAGCTTTGTCCACCGGGGAGCTGTTTTTT
TRBV7-9	TRBD2	few	TRBJ2-7	CASSPQIATSGSREQYF	TGTGCCAGCAGCCCCCAAATAGCCACTAGCGGGAGTCGAGAGCAGTACTTC
TRBV5-1	NA	few	TRBJ2-1	CASMDDNEQFF	TGCGCCAGCATGGATGACAATGAGCAGTTCTTC
TRBV7-9	NA	NA	TRBJ1-1	CASSLFPGDTEAFF	TGTGCCAGCAGCTTATTTCCAGGGGACACTGAAGCTTTCTTT
TRBV10-3	NA	NA	TRBJ2-7	CAISGLGGSYEQYF	TGTGCCATCAGTGGACTCGGAGGTTCCTACGAGCAGTACTTC
TRBV12-3/TRBV12-4	NA	many	TRBJ2-2	CASSSDTGELFF	TGTGCCAGCAGTTCCGACACCGGGGAGCTGTTTTTT
TRBV7-9	TRBD1	NA	TRBJ1-2	CASSSNPGTANYGYTF	TGTGCCAGCAGCTCTAACCCCGGGACAGCCAACTATGGCTACACCTTC
TRBV5-6	NA	many	TRBJ2-3	CASSLAWDTSYPTDTQYF	TGTGCCAGCAGCTTGGCATGGGACACCTCCTACCCCACAGATACGCAGTATTTT
TRBV6-5	TRBD1	NA	TRBJ2-1	CASIQMGGRGRNEQFF	TGTGCCAGCATACAAATGGGAGGCAGGGGGCGGAATGAGCAGTTCTTC
TRBV6-1	NA	NA	TRBJ2-5	CASSPIQETQYF	TGTGCCAGCAGTCCTATCCAAGAGACCCAGTACTTC
TRBV20-1	TRBD1	NA	TRBJ1-1	CSARGIIQGAALFEAFF	TGCAGTGCTAGAGGGATCATACAGGGGGCGGCCCTATTTGAAGCTTTCTTT
TRBV5-1	TRBD2	NA	TRBJ2-7	CASSPFSGTYEQYF	TGCGCCAGCAGCCCGTTTAGCGGGACCTACGAGCAGTACTTC
TRBV20-1	NA	NA	TRBJ2-1	CSARLAYEQFF	TGCAGTGCTAGACTAGCATATGAGCAGTTCTTC
TRBV19	NA	few	TRBJ2-3	CASSMYPPGGGTDTQYF	TGTGCCAGTAGTATGTACCCCCCGGGTGGGGGCACAGATACGCAGTATTTT
TRBV6-2/TRBV6-3	TRBD1	few	TRBJ1-5	CAIRQGSNQPQHF	TGTGCCATCCGACAGGGTAGCAATCAGCCCCAGCATTTT
TRBV5-1	TRBD2	NA	TRBJ2-1	CASSLGTSGSHNEQFF	TGCGCCAGCAGCTTGGGGACTAGCGGGTCCCACAATGAGCAGTTCTTC
TRBV18	TRBD2	NA	TRBJ2-3	CASSPQLAGGTDTQYF	TGTGCCAGCTCACCTCAACTAGCGGGGGGCACAGATACGCAGTATTTT
TRBV6-2/TRBV6-3	TRBD2	few	TRBJ2-4	CASRGLPGLAGVGNIQYF	TGTGCCAGCAGAGGACTCCCGGGACTAGCGGGAGTCGGGAACATTCAGTACTTC
TRBV12-3/TRBV12-4	NA	NA	TRBJ2-7	CASRRDTTYEQYF	TGTGCCAGCAGGAGGGACACTACCTACGAGCAGTACTTC
TRBV12-3/TRBV12-4	TRBD2	NA	TRBJ2-7	CASSRLAGYYEQYF	TGTGCCAGCAGTCGACTAGCGGGATACTACGAGCAGTACTTC
TRBV18	NA	NA	TRBJ2-7	CASSPALDTNSIYEQYF	TGTGCCAGCTCACCGGCCCTAGACACCAACTCGATTTACGAGCAGTACTTC
TRBV11-3	TRBD2	few	TRBJ2-1	CASSLWASGSSEQFF	TGTGCCAGCAGCCTTTGGGCTAGCGGGAGTTCTGAGCAGTTCTTC